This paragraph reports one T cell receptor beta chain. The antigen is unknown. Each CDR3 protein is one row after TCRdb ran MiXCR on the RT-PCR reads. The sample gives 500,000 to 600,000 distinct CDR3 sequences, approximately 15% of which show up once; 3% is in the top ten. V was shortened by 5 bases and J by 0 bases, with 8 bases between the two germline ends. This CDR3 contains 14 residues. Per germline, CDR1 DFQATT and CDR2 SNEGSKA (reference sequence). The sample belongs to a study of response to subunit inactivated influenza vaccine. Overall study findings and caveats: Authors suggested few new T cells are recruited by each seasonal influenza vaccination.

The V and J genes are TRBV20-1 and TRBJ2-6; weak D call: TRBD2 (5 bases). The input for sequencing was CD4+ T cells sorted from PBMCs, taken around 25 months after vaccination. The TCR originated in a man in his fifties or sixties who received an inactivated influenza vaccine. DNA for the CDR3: TGCAGTGCTGTTGCGGGCTCTGGGGCCAACGTCCTGACTTTC. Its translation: CSAVAGSGANVLTF.